Listed below are T cell receptor beta chains from one sample, sequenced in a study of blood T cell repertoires in COVID-19. Using immunoSEQ multiplex PCR, the repertoire was profiled, and TCRdb retains in-frame clones only, with some absent. The sample has 130,000 to 150,000 clones, approximately 87% seen once. Sequencing used PBMCs or T cells enriched from blood (not recorded which). These receptors all come from a man aged 55 to 70 who had recovered from COVID-19. Each CDR3 is given with its conserved first and last residue. The D gene is left open where the match is weak. A clone size is listed for some rows: how often the clone was seen (once, few, many), or a class if it is expanded.

>-|TRBV30|-|TRBJ2-1
TGTGCCTGGACCGCCCCCACGAGCTCCTACAATGAGCAGTTCTTC
CAWTAPTSSYNEQFF
>-|TRBV2|-|TRBJ1-5
TGTGCCAGCAGTGTTGAGCGCCAGCCCCAGCATTTT
CASSVERQPQHF
>TRBD1|TRBV7-9|-|TRBJ1-1
TGTGCCAGCAGCTTGGGACAGGGGGCGCGGAACACTGAAGCTTTCTTT
CASSLGQGARNTEAFF
>-|TRBV11-1|-|TRBJ2-5
TGTGCCAGCAGCTTTGGGAGCAGGGAGACCCAGTACTTC
CASSFGSRETQYF
>TRBD1|TRBV19|-|TRBJ1-2
TGTGCCAGTAGTATAGATCTAGGACAGGGATACGGCTACACCTTC
CASSIDLGQGYGYTF
>-|TRBV28|-|TRBJ2-1
TGTGCCAGCAGTTTAGAGTCCTACCCCGCGCAGTTCTTC
CASSLESYPAQFF
>TRBD1|TRBV19|-|TRBJ1-3
TGTGCCAGCCTCGACAGGGCCAACGGAAACACCATATATTTT
CASLDRANGNTIYF
>-|TRBV18|-|TRBJ2-7
TGTGCCAGCTCACCGACCGCAGGGGCCTACGAGCAGTACTTC
CASSPTAGAYEQYF
>-|TRBV19|once|TRBJ1-1
TGTGCCAGTAGCCGGAGGGGAACGGGCACTGAAGCTTTCTTT
CASSRRGTGTEAFF
>-|TRBV5-6|-|TRBJ2-3
TGTGCCAGCAGCCTTATTGTAGATACGCAGTATTTT
CASSLIVDTQYF
>-|TRBV15|few|TRBJ1-2
TGTGCCACCAGCAGAGATTCAGGGTTGGACTATGGCTACACCTTC
CATSRDSGLDYGYTF
>-|TRBV18|-|TRBJ2-7
TGTGCCAGCTCACCACTGGAGGGTCGCAACGAGCAGTACTTC
CASSPLEGRNEQYF
>-|TRBV5-6|once|TRBJ1-6
TGTGCCAGCAGCTTGGGGCAGAATTCACCCCTCCACTTT
CASSLGQNSPLHF
>TRBD2|TRBV6-4|-|TRBJ2-3
TGTGCCAGCAGTCCACTAGCGGGGGGTGCAGATACGCAGTATTTT
CASSPLAGGADTQYF
>-|TRBV27|-|TRBJ2-1
TGTGCCAGCAGTTTTGTCGGGAGTTCTGGCAATGAGCAGTTCTTC
CASSFVGSSGNEQFF
>TRBD2|TRBV4-2|-|TRBJ2-1
TGTGCCAGCAGCCGGGTTAGCGGGGGGTCCGGCAATGAGCAGTTCTTC
CASSRVSGGSGNEQFF